The rows below give T cell receptor beta chains drawn from one sample of a study of shared clonotypes between healthy human individuals. Profiled with immunoSEQ multiplex PCR; TCRdb holds only in-frame clones, not every one. The sample includes 560,000 or so clones, 96% of them seen just once. Material for sequencing was naive CD8+ T cells sorted from blood. The receptor set was obtained from a woman aged 25 to 45 in good health. Each CDR3 is given with its conserved first and last residue. A D gene is named only where the DNA matches it firmly. A row's size may be missing; if present it is once, few, many or a size class.

v_call: TRBV9
j_call: TRBJ1-2
clone_size: -
d_call: -
cdr3_nt: TGTGCCAGCAGCGTAGCGGGTTTCTGGGGCTACACCTTC
cdr3_aa: CASSVAGFWGYTF

v_call: TRBV5-1
j_call: TRBJ2-3
clone_size: -
d_call: TRBD2
cdr3_nt: TGCGCCAGCAGCTTGGAGAGCGGGAGTTTTGGTACGCAGTATTTT
cdr3_aa: CASSLESGSFGTQYF

v_call: TRBV5-4
j_call: TRBJ1-2
clone_size: -
d_call: -
cdr3_nt: TGTGCCAGCAGCTTGGCCCGGCCAGGAGCTAACTATGGCTACACCTTC
cdr3_aa: CASSLARPGANYGYTF

v_call: TRBV28
j_call: TRBJ2-7
clone_size: -
d_call: -
cdr3_nt: TGTGCCAGCAGTTTAGTCTCAGGCAGGGGGGTTCGGGACGAGCAGTACTTC
cdr3_aa: CASSLVSGRGVRDEQYF

v_call: TRBV5-6
j_call: TRBJ2-3
clone_size: -
d_call: -
cdr3_nt: TGTGCCAGCAGCTTGGAGGGACTCTTAGATACGCAGTATTTT
cdr3_aa: CASSLEGLLDTQYF

v_call: TRBV28
j_call: TRBJ2-5
clone_size: -
d_call: -
cdr3_nt: TGTGCCAGCAGCCGCGACAGGTTTCAAGAGACCCAGTACTTC
cdr3_aa: CASSRDRFQETQYF

v_call: TRBV30
j_call: TRBJ2-5
clone_size: -
d_call: -
cdr3_nt: TGTGCCTGGAGTGTAGGGATTCTTTATAGAGAAGAGACCCAGTACTTC
cdr3_aa: CAWSVGILYREETQYF

v_call: TRBV5-1
j_call: TRBJ2-2
clone_size: -
d_call: TRBD2
cdr3_nt: TGCGCCAGCACAAGCGGGAGCAAAGTCGGGGAGCTGTTTTTT
cdr3_aa: CASTSGSKVGELFF

v_call: TRBV27
j_call: TRBJ1-2
clone_size: -
d_call: TRBD1
cdr3_nt: TGTGCCAGCAGTCCGGGGGGACAGGGGCTATTCACCTTC
cdr3_aa: CASSPGGQGLFTF

v_call: TRBV2
j_call: TRBJ2-5
clone_size: once
d_call: -
cdr3_nt: TGTGCCAGCAGGGGCCTCGGGCCGAAGGGGGAGACCCAGTACTTC
cdr3_aa: CASRGLGPKGETQYF

v_call: TRBV28
j_call: TRBJ2-1
clone_size: -
d_call: TRBD2
cdr3_nt: TGTGCCAGCAGTCTATGGACTAGCGGGAATGAGCAGTTCTTC
cdr3_aa: CASSLWTSGNEQFF

v_call: TRBV5-1
j_call: TRBJ1-2
clone_size: few
d_call: TRBD1
cdr3_nt: TGCGCCAGCAGCTTGTACAGGGGCTATGGCTACACCTTC
cdr3_aa: CASSLYRGYGYTF

v_call: TRBV15
j_call: TRBJ1-1
clone_size: -
d_call: -
cdr3_nt: TGTGCCACCAGCAGACACCCTAACACTGAAGCTTTCTTT
cdr3_aa: CATSRHPNTEAFF

v_call: TRBV13
j_call: TRBJ2-1
clone_size: -
d_call: TRBD1
cdr3_nt: TGTGCCAGCAGTTTTCGTGGACAGGGGGAAAACAATGAGCAGTTCTTC
cdr3_aa: CASSFRGQGENNEQFF

v_call: TRBV4-1
j_call: TRBJ2-3
clone_size: -
d_call: TRBD1
cdr3_nt: TGCGCCAGCAGCCTACCGGGACAGGGGGGAGATACGCAGTATTTT
cdr3_aa: CASSLPGQGGDTQYF

v_call: TRBV27
j_call: TRBJ2-1
clone_size: once
d_call: -
cdr3_nt: TGTGCCAGCAGTCCCCAACCACAGGCCCTCGGTCGTGGTCAGTTCTTC
cdr3_aa: CASSPQPQALGRGQFF

v_call: TRBV5-8
j_call: TRBJ2-1
clone_size: -
d_call: -
cdr3_nt: TGTGCCAGCAGTTCCCGGGACTCTCGAGAGCAGTTCTTC
cdr3_aa: CASSSRDSREQFF